This entry features one TCR beta chain sequence. Its matching antigen is unknown. Using genomic DNA as the template, TCR beta VDJ and CDR3 profiling was carried out. TCRdb called the reads again in MiXCR, with one record for every CDR3 protein. Found here are about 190,000 distinct CDR3 sequences, around 50% of them singletons; the top ten hold 16%. These data originate in a study of CD8+CD57+ T cells in acquired aplastic anemia. The wider study: CD4+ cells from healthy donors averaged approximately 11 million reads.

Germline V lookup: CDR1 SGDLS, CDR2 YYNGEE. The CDR3 contains 14 residues. V shed 3 bases and J shed 6 bases, with 13 bases lying between them. Study observations and caveats: Significance was not reached for CD8+ Simpson's diversity between patients and controls.

The clonotype was recovered from a human donor in good health, serving as a control. This chain uses TRBV9 with TRBJ1-5; a possible D gene is TRBD1 (6 bases). Sequencing input: sorted CD4+, CD8+, or CD8+CD57+ T cells (not recorded which) from PBMCs. CDR3 bases: TGTGCCAGCAGCGCACAGGGTGTCGGTCAGCCCCAGCATTTT. Residues: CASSAQGVGQPQHF.